This note documents a single T cell receptor (beta chain) sequence. This entry belongs to a study of blood T cell repertoires in COVID-19. Looking at the study overall: From the United States, Italy and Spain came samples of acute and convalescent COVID-19.

The CDR3 consists of 15 residues. Germline V gene sequence: CDR1 SGHRS, CDR2 YFSETQ. Trimming cost V 4 bases and J 2 bases; bases outside gene matches: 8. Here immunoSEQ multiplex PCR was the method, and the copy in TCRdb shows in-frame clones only, minus some. The sample shows 410,000 or so clones, 70% to 90% of them seen only once. The rearrangement joins TRBV5-1 to TRBJ1-2; 7 bases are shared with TRBD1. Sequencing was performed on peripheral blood. The TCR originated in a woman in her 30s with active or convalescent COVID-19. For the CDR3, the DNA is TGCGCCAGCAGCCTGAATATACAGGGGAACTATGGCTACACCTTC. This gives the protein CASSLNIQGNYGYTF.